The next 19 T cell receptor beta chains were all read from a single sample in a study of beta chain features in type 1 diabetes. The investigators reverse transcribed all of the isolated RNA, so they sequenced expressed TCRB transcripts. The repertoire was sequenced with immunoSEQ multiplex PCR; TCRdb's copy has only in-frame clones and lacks some. The table lists over 120,000 clones, 10% of them singletons. Sample: naive CD4+ T cells from blood. These receptors were obtained from a man aged 18 to 29 in good health.

Only a few counts were recorded for this clone. J is TRBJ2-7 and V is TRBV6-5, with TRBD2 as a possible D gene (6 bases). This CDR3 has 15 residues. Germline CDR1 is MNHEY and CDR2 is SVGAGI. V was pared by 0 bases and J by 0 bases, with 9 bases between. For the CDR3, the DNA is TGTGCCAGCAGTTACTCTAGCGGTAGCTCCTACGAGCAGTACTTC. It translates to CASSYSSGSSYEQYF.

This chain uses TRBV5-1 with TRBJ2-1, with D possibly being TRBD1 (5 bases). The CDR3 length is 15 residues. Trimming took off 0 bases at V and 7 bases at J, with 14 bases between the two ends. Germline-derived CDR1 and CDR2 are SGHRS and YFSETQ. The CDR3 reads CASSLGGASINEQFF. In nucleotides, the CDR3 is TGCGCCAGCAGCTTGGGTGGGGCAAGTATAAATGAGCAGTTCTTC.

This clone was seen repeatedly, ten times or more. V is TRBV4-3 and J is TRBJ1-2; D possibly corresponds to TRBD1 (5 bases). V dropped 4 bases and J dropped 2 bases, with 14 bases sitting between them. This CDR3 is 15 amino acids long. From germline, CDR1 is LGHNA and CDR2 YSLEER. As DNA, the CDR3 is TGCGCCAGCAGCCTCTCCGGTCGGGGGAACTATGGCTACACCTTC. Translation: CASSLSGRGNYGYTF.

The chain employs TRBV6-1 and TRBJ1-5, with 7 bases aligning to TRBD1. V lost 2 bases to trimming and J lost 6 bases; unmatched junction nucleotides: 7. Germline CDR1 is MNHNS and CDR2 is SASEGT. This CDR3 is built from 15 residues. The CDR3 protein is CASSEFGTAAQPQHF. The CDR3 coding sequence is TGTGCCAGCAGTGAATTTGGGACAGCAGCTCAGCCCCAGCATTTT.

This clone was picked up a small number of times. The V gene is TRBV19, the J gene TRBJ2-1; TRBD2 aligns across 7 bases. CDR1 LNHDA and CDR2 SQIVND come from the germline V gene (reference sequence). CDR3 length: 15 amino acids. V was clipped by 4 bases and J by 4 bases; unmatched bases: 7. The CDR3 DNA reads TGTGCCAGTAGTAACCCGGGGAGGGCTTACAATGAGCAGTTCTTC. Translation: CASSNPGRAYNEQFF.

This clone was recorded many times. This sequence joins TRBV2 and TRBJ2-7, with 10 bases matching TRBD1. With V trimmed by 9 bases and J by 6 bases, 5 bases remained unmatched. Germline values: CDR1 SNHLY, CDR2 FYNNEI. The CDR3 length is 12 residues. Here the CDR3 DNA reads TGTGCCAGTCCGGACAGGGGGTTCGAGCAGTACTTC. Translating gives CASPDRGFEQYF.

There are a few counts of this clone. This chain joins TRBV28 and TRBJ2-3; D perhaps matches TRBD2 (6 bases). CDR1 and CDR2 from the germline V gene are MDHEN and SYDVKM. CDR3 length: 15 residues. Trimming left V 10 bases short and J 0 bases short, with 17 bases between. This chain's CDR3 is CATKGGGASTDTQYF. CDR3 sequence (DNA): TGTGCCACAAAAGGCGGCGGGGCCAGCACAGATACGCAGTATTTT.

This clone was seen a handful of times. The V call is TRBV19, the J call TRBJ2-3, with TRBD1 matching over 9 bases. In germline, CDR1 is LNHDA, CDR2 SQIVND (reference sequence). CDR3 size: 16 residues. The trim removed 3 bases at V and 3 bases at J, leaving 7 bases unmatched. CDR3 DNA sequence: TGTGCCAGTAGTATGACCGGGACAGGGTGGACAGATACGCAGTATTTT. It encodes CASSMTGTGWTDTQYF.

The chain employs TRBV7-2 and TRBJ2-5; TRBD1 matches 7 bases. The CDR3 spans 13 residues. Unmatched junction bases numbered 11, after V lost 11 bases and J lost 5 bases. Looked up from germline, CDR1 is SGHTA and CDR2 is FQGNSA. CDR3: CAGTGTVQETQYF. The DNA of the CDR3 is TGTGCCGGTACTGGGACAGTCCAGGAGACCCAGTACTTC.

The table lists this clone with a few counts. The chain is built from TRBV9 and TRBJ1-2; possible D gene TRBD1, 5 bases. Germline V CDR1 and CDR2: SGDLS, YYNGEE. The CDR3 length is 17 residues. Trimming took 2 bases from V and 1 from J, leaving 18 bases between them. The DNA for the CDR3 is TGTGCCAGCAGCGTTTCAGGGCGCGCAGCGGGTAACTATGGCTACACCTTC. It is translated as CASSVSGRAAGNYGYTF.

This clone was observed many times. This chain joins TRBV7-9 and TRBJ2-5, with 7 bases identical to TRBD1. The length of the CDR3 is 12 residues. V lost 8 bases to trimming and J lost 1 base; unmatched junction nucleotides: 1. The germline V gene encodes CDR1 SEHNR and CDR2 FQNEAQ (reference sequence). The CDR3 is CASDRAQETQYF. CDR3 coding DNA: TGTGCCAGCGACAGGGCCCAAGAGACCCAGTACTTC.

This rearrangement joins TRBV9 to TRBJ2-3, with TRBD1 matching over 7 bases. The CDR3 has 15 amino acids. CDR1 and CDR2 from the germline V gene are SGDLS and YYNGEE. The V and J ends lost 3 bases and 4 bases, in that order; junction bases with no gene match: 8. CDR3 bases: TGTGCCAGCAGCGAGCGACAGGGTACCCCAGATACGCAGTATTTT. This sequence encodes CASSERQGTPDTQYF.

The chain has TRBV6-6 and TRBJ2-3; 11 bases are shared with TRBD2. This CDR3 has 14 amino acids. Trimming took 8 bases from V and 1 from J; bases not matched to a gene: 2. Germline CDR1 reads MNHNY; CDR2 reads SVGAGI (reference sequence). CDR3 coding DNA: TGTGCCAGCGGGGGACTAGCGGGCACAGATACGCAGTATTTT. Translation: CASGGLAGTDTQYF.

This clone came up a few times. This chain joins TRBV14 and TRBJ1-3, with D maybe TRBD1 (6 bases). This CDR3 spans 15 amino acids. Looked up from germline, CDR1 is SGHDN and CDR2 is FVKESK. V shed 3 bases and J shed 1 base, with 10 bases lying between them. In DNA, the CDR3 is TGTGCCAGCAGCCACAGGGGTGGATCTGGAAACACCATATATTTT. Its translation: CASSHRGGSGNTIYF.

In its sample, this clone was seen a few times. This chain uses TRBV19 with TRBJ1-5, with a tentative D call TRBD1 (5 bases). Looked up from germline, CDR1 is LNHDA and CDR2 is SQIVND (reference sequence). This CDR3 has 15 residues. V gave up 3 bases and J gave up 7 bases, with 16 bases separating them. CDR3 in amino acids: CASSILVAGKQPQHF. CDR3 DNA sequence: TGTGCCAGTAGTATTTTGGTGGCAGGGAAGCAGCCCCAGCATTTT.

This clone showed up just a few times. The rearrangement uses TRBV19 and TRBJ2-7; TRBD1 matches at 7 bases. Per the germline V gene, CDR1 is LNHDA and CDR2 is SQIVND (reference sequence). Losses at the gene ends were 10 bases for V and 5 bases for J; bases not matched to a gene: 5. The CDR3 is made up of 11 amino acids. CDR3 protein: CATRQGHEQYF. The CDR3 bases are TGTGCCACCCGACAGGGTCACGAGCAGTACTTC.

The J gene is TRBJ2-7, the V gene TRBV7-3, with D possibly matching TRBD1 (7 bases). The CDR3 consists of 15 residues. V was clipped by 2 bases and J by 3 bases, with 14 bases between them. Germline CDR1 reads SGHTA; CDR2 reads FQGTGA. CDR3 protein: CASSLRAGGNYEQYF. As DNA, the CDR3 is TGTGCCAGCAGCTTACGGGCAGGGGGGAACTACGAGCAGTACTTC.

This chain uses TRBV28 with TRBJ2-7; 9 bases match TRBD1. Germline V gene lookup returns CDR1 MDHEN and CDR2 SYDVKM. This CDR3 is built from 14 residues. The ends lost 8 bases at V and 2 bases at J; junction bases unmatched: 7. CDR3 in DNA: TGTGCCAGCCCTGGGGACAGGGAGACCTACGAGCAGTACTTC. Translation gives CASPGDRETYEQYF.

This clone was recorded a few times. The chain has TRBV9 and TRBJ2-3; D is possibly TRBD1 (5 bases). CDR3 length: 14 amino acids. Germline V lookup: CDR1 SGDLS, CDR2 YYNGEE. Trimming stripped 3 bases from V and 6 bases from J, with 14 bases between. The chain's CDR3 is CASSAQEHRDTQYF. CDR3 bases: TGTGCCAGCAGCGCGCAGGAGCACAGGGATACGCAGTATTTT.